This passage covers 5 T cell receptor beta chains from one sample sequenced in a study of OX40 agonist ivuxolimab in advanced cancers. TCRdb keeps only in-frame clones here, not all; method: immunoSEQ multiplex PCR. The sample holds around 41,000 clones, roughly 91% seen once. This sample comprised CD4+ or CD8+ T cells sorted from blood, obtained in a trial of the OX40 agonist ivuxolimab. Receptors originate from an adult with an advanced solid tumor such as melanoma, head and neck, liver or kidney cancer.

The rearrangement links TRBV9 to TRBJ1-3; D gene unclear. Germline CDR1 SGDLS, CDR2 YYNGEE. Trimming left V 0 bases short and J 4 bases short, with 14 bases between. The CDR3 sequence is 16 residues long. CDR3 sequence: CASSVGWMTTGNTIYF. The CDR3 DNA sequence: TGTGCCAGCAGCGTAGGGTGGATGACTACAGGAAACACCATATATTTT.

This clone was observed a single time. DNA for the CDR3: TGTGCCAGCAGCTTAGACGGTAATGAGCAGTTCTTC. It is translated as CASSLDGNEQFF. This rearrangement joins TRBV11-2 to TRBJ2-1; D uncertain. Germline loops: CDR1 SGHAT, CDR2 FQNNGV. V dropped 0 bases and J dropped 7 bases, with 4 bases sitting between them. The CDR3 is 12 amino acids.

V gene TRBV27 combines with J gene TRBJ2-1; D unresolved. Trimming removed 3 bases from V and 0 bases from J, with 9 bases in between. CDR1 and CDR2 from the germline V gene are MNHEY and SMNVEV (reference sequence). The CDR3 is made up of 15 amino acids. The CDR3 DNA reads TGTGCCAGCAGTTTGACCCACTCCTCCTACAATGAGCAGTTCTTC. Translated, it gives CASSLTHSSYNEQFF.

J is TRBJ2-7 and V is TRBV27, with a weak D call TRBD2 (5 bases). There are 13 residues in the CDR3. The V gene lost 5 bases and the J gene lost 4 bases, with 12 bases spanning the gap. The germline gives CDR1 MNHEY, CDR2 SMNVEV (reference sequence). Here the CDR3 reads CASSITDSYEQYF. The CDR3 bases are TGTGCCAGCAGTATTACGGACTCTTACGAGCAGTACTTC.

This clone was counted a few times. This sequence joins TRBV7-9 and TRBJ1-2; TRBD1 matches at 7 bases. Per the germline V gene, CDR1 is SEHNR and CDR2 is FQNEAQ (reference sequence). The J segment lost 5 bases and the V segment lost 1 base, leaving 4 bases of the junction unmatched. This CDR3 has 14 residues. In DNA, the CDR3 is TGTGCCAGCAGCTTAGAAAGCAGGGGGTATGGCTACACCTTC. Translation: CASSLESRGYGYTF. Variable domain in full (rest from reference TRBV7-9 and TRBJ1-2): DTGVSQNPRHKITKRGQNVTFRCDPISEHNRLYWYRQTLGQGPEFLTYFQNEAQLEKSRLLSDRFSAERPKGSFSTLEIQRTEQGDSAMYLCASSLESRGYGYTFGSGTRLTVV.